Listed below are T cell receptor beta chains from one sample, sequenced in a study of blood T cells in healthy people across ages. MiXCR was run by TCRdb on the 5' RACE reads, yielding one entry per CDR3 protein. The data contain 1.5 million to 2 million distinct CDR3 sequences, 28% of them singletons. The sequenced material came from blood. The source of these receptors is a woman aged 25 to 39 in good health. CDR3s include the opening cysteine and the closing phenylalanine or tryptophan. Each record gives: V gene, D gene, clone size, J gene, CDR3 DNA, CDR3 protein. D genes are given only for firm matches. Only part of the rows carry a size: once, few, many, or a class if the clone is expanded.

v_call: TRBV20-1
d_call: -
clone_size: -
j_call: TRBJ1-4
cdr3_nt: TGCAGTGCTAGAGCTTGGCCCCTAACCCACAGACTGTTTTTT
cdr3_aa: CSARAWPLTHRLFF

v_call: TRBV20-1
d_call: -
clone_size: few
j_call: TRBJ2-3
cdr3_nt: TGCAGTGCCCAGGTGTGGACAGATACGCAGTATTTT
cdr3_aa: CSAQVWTDTQYF

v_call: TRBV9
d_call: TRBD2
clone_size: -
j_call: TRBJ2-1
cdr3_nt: TGTGCCAGCACTCCATCTGTAGCGGGGGGGGTCTGGGAGCAGTTCTTC
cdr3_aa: CASTPSVAGGVWEQFF

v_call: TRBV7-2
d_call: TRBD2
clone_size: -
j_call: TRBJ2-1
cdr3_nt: TGTGCCAGCAGTGCGACTAGCGGGCACTACAATGAGCAGTTCTTC
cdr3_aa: CASSATSGHYNEQFF

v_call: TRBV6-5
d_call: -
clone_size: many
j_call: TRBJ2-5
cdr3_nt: TGTGCCAGCAGTACCGGTGGTTGGGAGACCCAGTACTTC
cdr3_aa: CASSTGGWETQYF

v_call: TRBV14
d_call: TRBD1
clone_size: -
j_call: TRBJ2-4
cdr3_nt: TGTGCCAGCAGCCAAGATCACTACAGGGGAAGGAACATTCAGTACTTC
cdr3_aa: CASSQDHYRGRNIQYF

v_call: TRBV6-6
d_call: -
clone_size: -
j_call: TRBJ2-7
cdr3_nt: TGTGCCAGCAGTTACTCGAAGGCGGAGATCTCCTACGAGCAGTACTTC
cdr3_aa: CASSYSKAEISYEQYF

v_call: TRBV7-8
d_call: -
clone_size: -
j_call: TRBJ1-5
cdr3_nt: TGTGCCAGCAGCTTAGCGGGTAAGCCGCCATATAGCAATCAGCCCCAGCATTTT
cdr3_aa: CASSLAGKPPYSNQPQHF

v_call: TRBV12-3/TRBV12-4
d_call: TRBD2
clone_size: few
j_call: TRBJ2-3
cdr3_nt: TGTGCCAGCAGCCCCGGGACTAGCGGGAGCAAGACAGATACGCAGTATTTT
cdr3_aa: CASSPGTSGSKTDTQYF

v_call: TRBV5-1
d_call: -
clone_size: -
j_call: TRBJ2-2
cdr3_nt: TGCGCCAGCAGCTTGTCCGGGACCCCGGCCACCGGGGAGCTGTTTTTT
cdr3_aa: CASSLSGTPATGELFF

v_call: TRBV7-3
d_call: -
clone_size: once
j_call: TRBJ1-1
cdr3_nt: TGTGCCAGCAGCCCCGGTTTATGGGGCGAAGCTTTCTTT
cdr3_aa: CASSPGLWGEAFF

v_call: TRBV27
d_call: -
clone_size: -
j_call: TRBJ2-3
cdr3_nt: TGTGCCAGCAGTTTAGGGACCGGACGGGAGTATTTT
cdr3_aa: CASSLGTGREYF

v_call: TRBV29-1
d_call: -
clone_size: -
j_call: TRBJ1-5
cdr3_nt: TGCAGCGTGCTGGACGGGGGGTATAGCAATCAGCCCCAGCATTTT
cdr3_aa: CSVLDGGYSNQPQHF

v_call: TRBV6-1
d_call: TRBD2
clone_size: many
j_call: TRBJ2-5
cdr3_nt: TGTGCCAGCAGTGCTCGGACTAGCGGGGGGGACCAAGAGACCCAGTACTTC
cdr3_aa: CASSARTSGGDQETQYF

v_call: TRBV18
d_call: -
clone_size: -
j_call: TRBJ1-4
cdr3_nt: TGTGCCAGCTCCCCGGGGAGAGAGGAAGAAAAACTGTTTTTT
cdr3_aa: CASSPGREEEKLFF

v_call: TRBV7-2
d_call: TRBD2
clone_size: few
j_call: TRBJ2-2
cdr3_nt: TGTGCCAGCAGCTCGGGGACTAGCGGACGTGCCGGGGAGCTGTTTTTT
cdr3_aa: CASSSGTSGRAGELFF

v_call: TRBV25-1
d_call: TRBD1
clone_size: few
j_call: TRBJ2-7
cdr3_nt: TGTGCCAGCAGTACCCAGACAGGGTACCACGAGCAGTACTTC
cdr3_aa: CASSTQTGYHEQYF

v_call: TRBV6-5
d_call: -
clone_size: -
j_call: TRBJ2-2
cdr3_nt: TGTGCCAGCAGATCTCCGGGGGCGAAGGCCGGGGAGCTGTTTTTT
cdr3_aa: CASRSPGAKAGELFF

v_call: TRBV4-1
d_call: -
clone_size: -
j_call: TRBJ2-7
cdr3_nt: TGCACCAGCAGCCAAGTCGGAGCCTCCTACGAGCAGTACTTC
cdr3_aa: CTSSQVGASYEQYF

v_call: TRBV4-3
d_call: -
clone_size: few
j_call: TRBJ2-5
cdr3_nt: TGCGCCAACAGCCAAGACGAAGCGGAAGAGACCCAGTACTTC
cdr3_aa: CANSQDEAEETQYF

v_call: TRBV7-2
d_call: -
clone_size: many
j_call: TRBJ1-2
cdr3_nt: TGTGCCAGCAGCTTAGAAAGGGTGCGAGGCTACACCTTC
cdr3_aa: CASSLERVRGYTF

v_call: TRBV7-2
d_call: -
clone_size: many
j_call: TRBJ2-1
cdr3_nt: TGTGCCAGCAGCCAGCGAGTTGAGCAGTTCTTC
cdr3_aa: CASSQRVEQFF

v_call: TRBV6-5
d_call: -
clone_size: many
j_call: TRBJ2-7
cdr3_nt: TGTGCCAGCAGACTCGGACTCATCAGCGAGCAGTACTTC
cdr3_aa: CASRLGLISEQYF

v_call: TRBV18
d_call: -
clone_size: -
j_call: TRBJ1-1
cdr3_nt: TGTGCCAGCTCACCAGGAGGGAACAGGGTAGGCACTGAAGCTTTCTTT
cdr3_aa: CASSPGGNRVGTEAFF

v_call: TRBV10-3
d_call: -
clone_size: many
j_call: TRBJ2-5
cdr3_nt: TGTGCCATCAGCGCGCCTTGGGGGGACCAAGAGACCCAGTACTTC
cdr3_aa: CAISAPWGDQETQYF

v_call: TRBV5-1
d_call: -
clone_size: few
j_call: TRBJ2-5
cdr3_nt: TGCGCCAGCAGCGGAAAATCAAAGACCCAGTACTTC
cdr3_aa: CASSGKSKTQYF

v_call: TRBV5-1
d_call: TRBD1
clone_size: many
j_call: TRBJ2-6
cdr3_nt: TGCGCCAGCAGCTTGGGGACAGGACGCTCTGGGGCCAACGTCCTGACTTTC
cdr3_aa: CASSLGTGRSGANVLTF

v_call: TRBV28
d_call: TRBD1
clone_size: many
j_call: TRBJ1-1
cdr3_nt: TGTGCCAGCAGAACCACAGGGGGAGTACGGACTGAAGCTTTCTTT
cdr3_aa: CASRTTGGVRTEAFF

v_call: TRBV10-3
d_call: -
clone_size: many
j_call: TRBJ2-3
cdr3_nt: TGTGCCATCAGGGCCGAGCCGACAGATACGCAGTATTTT
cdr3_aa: CAIRAEPTDTQYF

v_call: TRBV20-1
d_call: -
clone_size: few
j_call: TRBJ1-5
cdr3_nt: TGCAGTGCTAGAGGATGGTCGCAGAAGGAAGGCAATCAGCCCCAGCATTTT
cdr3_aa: CSARGWSQKEGNQPQHF

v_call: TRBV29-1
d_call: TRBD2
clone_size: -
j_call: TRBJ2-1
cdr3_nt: TGCAGCGGGGGACTAGCGGGAGGAGTTTCCTACAATGAGCAGTTCTTC
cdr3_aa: CSGGLAGGVSYNEQFF

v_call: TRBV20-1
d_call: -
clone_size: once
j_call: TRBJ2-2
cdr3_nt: TGCAGTGCTAGCCCCTACGACACCGGGGAGCTGTTTTTT
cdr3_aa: CSASPYDTGELFF

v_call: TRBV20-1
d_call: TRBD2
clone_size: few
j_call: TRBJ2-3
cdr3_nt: TGCAGTGCCCCTCCCGCTGGACTAGGAAACACAGATACGCAGTATTTT
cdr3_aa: CSAPPAGLGNTDTQYF

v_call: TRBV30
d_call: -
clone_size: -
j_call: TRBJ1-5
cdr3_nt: TGTGCCTGGAGTGCCGGGCAGGCCCATCAGCCCCAGCATTTT
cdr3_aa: CAWSAGQAHQPQHF

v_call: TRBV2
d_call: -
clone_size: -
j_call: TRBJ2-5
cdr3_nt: TGTGCCAGCAACGGTGAAGAGACCCAGTACTTC
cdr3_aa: CASNGEETQYF

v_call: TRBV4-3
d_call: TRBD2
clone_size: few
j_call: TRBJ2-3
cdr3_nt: TGCGCCAGCAGCCTAGCAGCTAGCGGGAACGCAGATACGCAGTATTTT
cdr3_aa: CASSLAASGNADTQYF

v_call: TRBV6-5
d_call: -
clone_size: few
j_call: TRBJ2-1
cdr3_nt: TGTGCCAGCAGTTACGCAGCCGGAGGGGATGAGCAGTTCTTC
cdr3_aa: CASSYAAGGDEQFF

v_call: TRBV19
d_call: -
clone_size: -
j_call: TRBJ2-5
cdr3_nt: TGTGCCAGTAGTCGAACACGACAAGGGACCCAGTACTTC
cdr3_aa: CASSRTRQGTQYF

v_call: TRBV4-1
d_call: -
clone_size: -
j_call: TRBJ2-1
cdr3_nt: TGCGCCAGCAGCCAAATTATGGGTACTAATGAGCAGTTCTTC
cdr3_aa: CASSQIMGTNEQFF

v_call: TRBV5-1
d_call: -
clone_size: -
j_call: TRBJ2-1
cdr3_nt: TGCGCCAGCCGGGAGCTTTCAGGGGAGCAGTTCTTC
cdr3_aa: CASRELSGEQFF

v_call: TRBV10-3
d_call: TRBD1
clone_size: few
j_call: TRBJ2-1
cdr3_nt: TGTGCCATCAGTGTTGGGACAGGGGAACACAATGAGCAGTTCTTC
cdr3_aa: CAISVGTGEHNEQFF

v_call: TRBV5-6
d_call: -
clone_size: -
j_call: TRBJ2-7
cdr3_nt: TGTTCCAGCAGCTTGGTGGACTCGTCCTACGAGCAGTACTTC
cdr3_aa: CSSSLVDSSYEQYF

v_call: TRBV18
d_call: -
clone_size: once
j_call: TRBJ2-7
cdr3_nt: TGTACCAGCTCACCGGCCATCCCAAACCCCACCTACGAGCAGTACTTC
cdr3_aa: CTSSPAIPNPTYEQYF

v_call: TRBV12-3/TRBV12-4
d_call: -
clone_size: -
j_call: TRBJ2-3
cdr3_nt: TGTGCCAGCAGTCTATCAGGCATAGACACAGATACGCAGTATTTT
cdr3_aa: CASSLSGIDTDTQYF

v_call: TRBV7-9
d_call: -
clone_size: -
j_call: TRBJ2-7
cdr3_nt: TGTGCCAGCAGCTTAGCGATCCAGGACGAGCAGTACTTC
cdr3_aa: CASSLAIQDEQYF

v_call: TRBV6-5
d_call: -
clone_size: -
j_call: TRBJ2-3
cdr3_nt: TGTGCCAGCACTAGGGAAGGGATAGATACGCAGTATTTT
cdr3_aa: CASTREGIDTQYF

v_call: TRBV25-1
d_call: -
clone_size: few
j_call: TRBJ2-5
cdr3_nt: TGTGCCAGCAGTAGAAGAGGAGTGTTTCAAGAGACCCAGTACTTC
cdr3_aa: CASSRRGVFQETQYF

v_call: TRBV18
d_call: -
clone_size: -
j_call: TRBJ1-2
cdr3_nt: TGTGCCAGCTCACCATCGGACATCGGGTATGGCTACACCTTC
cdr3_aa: CASSPSDIGYGYTF

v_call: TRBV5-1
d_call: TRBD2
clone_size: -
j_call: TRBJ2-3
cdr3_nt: TGCGCCAGCAGGCTAGCGGGGGAACGAGATACGCAGTATTTT
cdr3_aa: CASRLAGERDTQYF

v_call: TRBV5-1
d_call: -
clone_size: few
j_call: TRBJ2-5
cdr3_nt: TGCGCCAGCAGCCAGGAGGGGGGGCAGTCCCAGTACTTC
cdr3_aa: CASSQEGGQSQYF

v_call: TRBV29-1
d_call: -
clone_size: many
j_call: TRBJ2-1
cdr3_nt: TGCAGCGTCCGGGCCTTCAATGAGCAGTTCTTC
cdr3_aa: CSVRAFNEQFF

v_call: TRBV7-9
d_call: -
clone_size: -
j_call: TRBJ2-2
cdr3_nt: TGTGCCAGCAGCCACCCGCAGGGCGACACCGGGGAGCTGTTTTTT
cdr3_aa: CASSHPQGDTGELFF

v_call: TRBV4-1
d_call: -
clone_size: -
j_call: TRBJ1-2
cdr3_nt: TGCGCCAGCAGCCCTGGGGGTACCGTCTATGGCTACACCTTC
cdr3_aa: CASSPGGTVYGYTF